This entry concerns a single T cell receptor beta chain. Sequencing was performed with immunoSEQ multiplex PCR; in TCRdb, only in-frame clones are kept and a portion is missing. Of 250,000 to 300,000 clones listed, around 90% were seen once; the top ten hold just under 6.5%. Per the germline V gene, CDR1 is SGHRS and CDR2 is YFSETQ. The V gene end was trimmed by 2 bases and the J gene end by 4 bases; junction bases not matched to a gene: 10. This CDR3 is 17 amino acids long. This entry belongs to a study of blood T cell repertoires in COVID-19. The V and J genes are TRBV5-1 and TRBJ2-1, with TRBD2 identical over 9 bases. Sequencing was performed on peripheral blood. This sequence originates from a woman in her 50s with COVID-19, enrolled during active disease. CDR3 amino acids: CASSLGGRASDYNEQFF. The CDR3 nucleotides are TGCGCCAGCAGCTTAGGCGGGAGGGCTTCAGATTACAATGAGCAGTTCTTC.